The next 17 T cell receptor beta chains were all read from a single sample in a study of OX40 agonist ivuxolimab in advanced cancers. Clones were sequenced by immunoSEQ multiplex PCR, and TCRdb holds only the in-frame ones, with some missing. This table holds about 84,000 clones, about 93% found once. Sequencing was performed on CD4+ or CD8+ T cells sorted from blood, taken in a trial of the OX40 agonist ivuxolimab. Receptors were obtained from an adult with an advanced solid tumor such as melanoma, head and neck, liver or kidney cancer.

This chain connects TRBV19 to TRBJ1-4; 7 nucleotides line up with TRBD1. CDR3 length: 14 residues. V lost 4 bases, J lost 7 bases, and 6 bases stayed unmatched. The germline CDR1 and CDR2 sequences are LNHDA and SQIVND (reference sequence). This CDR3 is CASSRDSTIEKLFF. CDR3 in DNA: TGTGCCAGTAGTAGGGACAGTACCATTGAAAAACTGTTTTTT.

This CDR3 is CASSWGGYNEQFF. CDR3 DNA: TGTGCCAGCAGCTGGGGCGGCTACAATGAGCAGTTCTTC. V and J are TRBV7-3 and TRBJ2-1; possible D gene TRBD1, 5 bases. V lost 4 bases, J lost 3 bases, and 7 bases lay in between. The germline gives CDR1 SGHTA, CDR2 FQGTGA. The CDR3 has 13 amino acids.

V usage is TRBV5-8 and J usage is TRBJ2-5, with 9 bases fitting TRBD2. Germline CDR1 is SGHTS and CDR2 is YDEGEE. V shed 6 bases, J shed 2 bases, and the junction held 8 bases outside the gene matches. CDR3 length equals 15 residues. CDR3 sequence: CASKSQREVQETQYF. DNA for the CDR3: TGTGCCAGCAAATCCCAGCGGGAGGTTCAAGAGACCCAGTACTTC.

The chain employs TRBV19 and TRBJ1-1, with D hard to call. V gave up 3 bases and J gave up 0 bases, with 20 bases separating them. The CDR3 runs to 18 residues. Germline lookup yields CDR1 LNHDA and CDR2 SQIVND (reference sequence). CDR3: CASSMLIIAGILNTEAFF. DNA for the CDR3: TGTGCCAGTAGTATGTTGATTATTGCGGGGATCCTGAACACTGAAGCTTTCTTT.

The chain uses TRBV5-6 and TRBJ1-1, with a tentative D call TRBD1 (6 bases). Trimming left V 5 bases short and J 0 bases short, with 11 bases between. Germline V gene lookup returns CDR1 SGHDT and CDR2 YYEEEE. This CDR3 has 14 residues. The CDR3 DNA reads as TGTGCCAGCAGTCTTGGACAGATGAACACTGAAGCTTTCTTT. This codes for CASSLGQMNTEAFF.

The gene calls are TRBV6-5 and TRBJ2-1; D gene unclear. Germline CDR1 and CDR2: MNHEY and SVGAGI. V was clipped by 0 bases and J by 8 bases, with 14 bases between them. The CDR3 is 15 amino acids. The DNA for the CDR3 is TGTGCCAGCAGTTACTCGAGGTATTCGGTGGATGAGCAGTTCTTC. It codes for CASSYSRYSVDEQFF.

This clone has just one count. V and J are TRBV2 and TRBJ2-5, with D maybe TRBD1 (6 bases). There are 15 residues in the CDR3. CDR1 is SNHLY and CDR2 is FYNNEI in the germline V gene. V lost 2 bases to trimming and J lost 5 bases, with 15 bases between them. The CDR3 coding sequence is TGTGCCAGCAGTGAAACCACAGGGAACTCGGAGACCCAGTACTTC. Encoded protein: CASSETTGNSETQYF.

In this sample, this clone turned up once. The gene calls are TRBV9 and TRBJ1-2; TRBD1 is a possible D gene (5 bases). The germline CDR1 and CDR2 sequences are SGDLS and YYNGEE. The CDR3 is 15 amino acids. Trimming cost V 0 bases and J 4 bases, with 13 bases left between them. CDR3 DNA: TGTGCCAGCAGCGTAGATGAGACAGTAGCCTATGGCTACACCTTC. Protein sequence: CASSVDETVAYGYTF.

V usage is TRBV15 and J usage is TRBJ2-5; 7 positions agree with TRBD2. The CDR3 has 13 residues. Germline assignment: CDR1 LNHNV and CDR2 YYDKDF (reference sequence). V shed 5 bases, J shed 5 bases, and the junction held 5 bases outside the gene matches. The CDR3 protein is CATSVRGEETQYF. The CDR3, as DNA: TGTGCCACCAGCGTCCGGGGGGAGGAGACCCAGTACTTC.

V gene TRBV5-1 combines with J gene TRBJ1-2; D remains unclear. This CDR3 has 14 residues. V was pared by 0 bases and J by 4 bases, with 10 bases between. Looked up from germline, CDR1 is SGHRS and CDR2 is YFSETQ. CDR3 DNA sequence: TGCGCCAGCAGCTTGGCTGGGGTAGGCTATGGCTACACCTTC. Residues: CASSLAGVGYGYTF.

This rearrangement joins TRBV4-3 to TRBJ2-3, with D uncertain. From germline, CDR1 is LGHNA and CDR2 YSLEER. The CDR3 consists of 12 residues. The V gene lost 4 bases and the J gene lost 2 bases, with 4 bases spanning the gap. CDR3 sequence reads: CASSPDTDTQYF. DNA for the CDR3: TGCGCCAGCAGCCCTGACACAGATACGCAGTATTTT.

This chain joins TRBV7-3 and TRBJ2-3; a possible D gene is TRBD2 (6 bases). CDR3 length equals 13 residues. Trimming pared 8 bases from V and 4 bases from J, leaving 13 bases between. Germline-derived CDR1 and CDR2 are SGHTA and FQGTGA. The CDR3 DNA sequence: TGTGCCAGCTCCGGGACTCCCTCAGATACGCAGTATTTT. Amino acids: CASSGTPSDTQYF. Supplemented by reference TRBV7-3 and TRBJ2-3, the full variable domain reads GAGVSQTPSNKVTEKGKYVELRCDPISGHTALYWYRQSLGQGPEFLIYFQGTGAADDSGLPNDRFFAVRPEGSVSTLKIQRTERGDSAVYLCASSGTPSDTQYFGPGTRLTVL.

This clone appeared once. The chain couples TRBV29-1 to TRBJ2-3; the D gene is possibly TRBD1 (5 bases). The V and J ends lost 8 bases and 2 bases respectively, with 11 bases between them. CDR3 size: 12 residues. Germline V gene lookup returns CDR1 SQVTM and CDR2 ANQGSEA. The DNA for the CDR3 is TGCAGCACGGACATGTACACAGATACGCAGTATTTT. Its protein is CSTDMYTDTQYF.

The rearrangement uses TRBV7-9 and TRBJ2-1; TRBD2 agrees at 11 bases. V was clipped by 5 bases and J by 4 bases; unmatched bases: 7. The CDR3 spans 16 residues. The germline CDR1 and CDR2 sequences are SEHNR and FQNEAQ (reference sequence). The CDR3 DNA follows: TGTGCCAGCAGCCCCTTGGGGACTAGCGGATACAATGAGCAGTTCTTC. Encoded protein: CASSPLGTSGYNEQFF. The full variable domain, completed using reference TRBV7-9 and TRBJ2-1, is DTGVSQNPRHKITKRGQNVTFRCDPISEHNRLYWYRQTLGQGPEFLTYFQNEAQLEKSRLLSDRFSAERPKGSFSTLEIQRTEQGDSAMYLCASSPLGTSGYNEQFFGPGTRLTVL.

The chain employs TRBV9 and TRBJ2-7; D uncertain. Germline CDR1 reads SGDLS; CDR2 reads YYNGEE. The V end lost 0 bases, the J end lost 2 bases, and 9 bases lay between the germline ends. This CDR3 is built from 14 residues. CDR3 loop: CASSVGDGAYEQYF. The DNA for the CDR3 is TGTGCCAGCAGCGTAGGGGATGGGGCCTACGAGCAGTACTTC.

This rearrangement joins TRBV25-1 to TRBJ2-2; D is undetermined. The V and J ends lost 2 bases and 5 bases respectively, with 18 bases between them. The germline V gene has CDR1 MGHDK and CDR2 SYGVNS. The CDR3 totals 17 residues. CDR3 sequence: CASSEGFRVGQTGELFF. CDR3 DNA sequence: TGTGCCAGCAGTGAAGGTTTTCGTGTGGGCCAGACCGGGGAGCTGTTTTTT.

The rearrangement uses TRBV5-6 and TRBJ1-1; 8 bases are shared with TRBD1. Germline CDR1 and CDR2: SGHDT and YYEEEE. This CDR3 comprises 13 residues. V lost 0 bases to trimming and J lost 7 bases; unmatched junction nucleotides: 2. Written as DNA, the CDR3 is TGTGCCAGCAGCTTGGGCGGACAGGGTGAAGCTTTCTTT. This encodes CASSLGGQGEAFF.